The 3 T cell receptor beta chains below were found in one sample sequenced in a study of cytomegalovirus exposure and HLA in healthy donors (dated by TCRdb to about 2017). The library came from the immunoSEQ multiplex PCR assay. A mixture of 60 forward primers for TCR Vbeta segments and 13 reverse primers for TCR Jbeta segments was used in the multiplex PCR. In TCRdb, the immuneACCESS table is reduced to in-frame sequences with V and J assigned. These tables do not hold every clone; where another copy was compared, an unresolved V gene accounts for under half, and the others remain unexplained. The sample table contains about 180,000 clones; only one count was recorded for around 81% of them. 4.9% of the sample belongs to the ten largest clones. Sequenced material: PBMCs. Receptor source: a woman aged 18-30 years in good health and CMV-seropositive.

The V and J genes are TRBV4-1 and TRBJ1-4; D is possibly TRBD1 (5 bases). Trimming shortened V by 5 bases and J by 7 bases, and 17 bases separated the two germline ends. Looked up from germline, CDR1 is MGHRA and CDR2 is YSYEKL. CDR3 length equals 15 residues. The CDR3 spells CASSYGGGSGEKLFF. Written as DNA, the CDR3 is TGCGCCAGCAGCTACGGGGGGGGTAGTGGTGAAAAACTGTTTTTT.

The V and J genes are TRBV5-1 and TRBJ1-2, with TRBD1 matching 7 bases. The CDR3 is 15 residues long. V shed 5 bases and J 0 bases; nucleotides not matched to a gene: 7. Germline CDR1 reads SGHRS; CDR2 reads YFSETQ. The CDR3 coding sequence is TGCGCCAGCAGTATTACAGGGGAGCCTAACTATGGCTACACCTTC. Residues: CASSITGEPNYGYTF.

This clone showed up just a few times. The CDR3 sequence: CASSQPISGGATDTQYF. CDR3 bases: TGCGCCAGCAGCCAACCAATTAGCGGGGGGGCCACAGATACGCAGTATTTT. This chain links TRBV4-1 with TRBJ2-3; TRBD2 agrees at 11 bases. V lost 2 bases, J lost 2 bases, and 6 bases stayed unmatched. Germline V gives CDR1 MGHRA, CDR2 YSYEKL. This CDR3 is built from 17 residues.